One sample yielded the 21 T cell receptor beta chains listed below, sequenced in a study of cytomegalovirus exposure and HLA in healthy donors. Amplification used 60 Vbeta primers and 13 Jbeta primers. Using immunoSEQ multiplex PCR, the repertoire was profiled, and TCRdb retains in-frame clones only, with some absent. The specimen's table records around 190,000 clones. Sequencing used PBMCs. The source of these receptors is a woman aged 25 to 39 in good health and CMV-seropositive.

The rearrangement joins TRBV6-1 to TRBJ1-2, with D possibly being TRBD1 (6 bases). The V end was cut by 2 bases, the J end by 1 base, with 14 bases between. The CDR3 consists of 16 residues. Germline CDR1 and CDR2: MNHNS and SASEGT. The CDR3: CASSESGTGINYGYTF. The CDR3 region has the DNA TGTGCCAGCAGTGAAAGTGGAACAGGGATTAACTATGGCTACACCTTC.

The V gene is TRBV19, the J gene TRBJ1-2, with TRBD1 as a possible D gene (5 bases). CDR3 length: 12 residues. V dropped 11 bases and J dropped 0 bases, with 10 bases sitting between them. In germline, CDR1 is LNHDA, CDR2 SQIVND (reference sequence). CDR3 in DNA: TGTGCCGGCCGACAGACTAACTATGGCTACACCTTC. It yields the protein CAGRQTNYGYTF.

V gene TRBV5-1 combines with J gene TRBJ2-5; possible D gene TRBD2, 5 bases. Germline lookup yields CDR1 SGHRS and CDR2 YFSETQ. CDR3 size: 14 residues. Trimming left V 2 bases short and J 5 bases short, with 13 bases between. Here the CDR3 DNA reads TGCGCCAGCAGCTTCGAGGGCGTAGGGGAGACCCAGTACTTC. Its translation: CASSFEGVGETQYF.

This sequence joins TRBV19 and TRBJ2-1; 7 nucleotides agree with TRBD2. Germline CDR1 LNHDA, CDR2 SQIVND (reference sequence). The CDR3 spans 14 residues. V lost 3 bases, J lost 4 bases, and 3 bases stayed unmatched. CDR3: CASSMSGAYNEQFF. CDR3 bases: TGTGCCAGTAGTATGAGCGGGGCTTACAATGAGCAGTTCTTC.

The rearrangement links TRBV6-1 to TRBJ1-4; 8 bases align to TRBD1. There are 17 residues in the CDR3. Germline assignment: CDR1 MNHNS and CDR2 SASEGT. V shed 1 base and J 7 bases; nucleotides not matched to a gene: 11. CDR3 in amino acids: CASSEEARGLRIEKLFF. The CDR3 DNA reads TGTGCCAGCAGTGAAGAAGCCAGGGGGCTAAGGATTGAAAAACTGTTTTTT.

The chain employs TRBV7-9 and TRBJ2-3; a possible D gene is TRBD2 (6 bases). The CDR3 has 16 residues. CDR1 is SEHNR and CDR2 is FQNEAQ in the germline V gene (reference sequence). The V and J ends lost 2 bases and 6 bases respectively, with 18 bases between them. CDR3 nucleotides: TGTGCCAGCAGCTTACGCACGTGGGAGGCAGGGGATACGCAGTATTTT. This translates into CASSLRTWEAGDTQYF.

The rearrangement uses TRBV5-1 and TRBJ1-1, with 7 bases identical to TRBD1. Trimming removed 0 bases from V and 3 bases from J; junction bases left unmatched: 2. The germline V gene encodes CDR1 SGHRS and CDR2 YFSETQ. The CDR3 is 14 amino acids. CDR3 DNA sequence: TGCGCCAGCAGCTTGGGGGACAGTTACACTGAAGCTTTCTTT. Translating gives CASSLGDSYTEAFF.

The CDR3 sequence: CASSPRREFYEQYF. CDR3 coding DNA: TGTGCCAGCTCACCGCGACGGGAATTCTACGAGCAGTACTTC. This chain connects TRBV18 to TRBJ2-5; weak D call: TRBD2 (5 bases). Judging by the DNA end, TRBJ2-7 fits better; the J call may be wrong. The CDR3 runs to 14 residues. Germline loops: CDR1 KGHSH, CDR2 LQKENI.

The rearrangement links TRBV5-5 to TRBJ1-2, with 7 bases lining up with TRBD1. V lost 7 bases to trimming and J lost 3 bases; unmatched junction nucleotides: 12. This CDR3 has 15 amino acids. Germline CDR1 reads SGHKS; CDR2 reads YYEKEE (reference sequence). CDR3 protein: CASRKGGYEDYGYTF. For the CDR3, the DNA is TGTGCCAGCCGCAAAGGGGGCTACGAAGACTATGGCTACACCTTC.

The chain is built from TRBV9 and TRBJ2-2; 7 positions agree with TRBD2. Germline CDR1 reads SGDLS; CDR2 reads YYNGEE. Unmatched junction bases numbered 13, after V lost 6 bases and J lost 5 bases. The CDR3 is made up of 16 amino acids. The CDR3 reads CASNRGEGFGTGELFF. In nucleotides, the CDR3 is TGTGCCAGCAACCGAGGGGAGGGGTTCGGAACCGGGGAGCTGTTTTTT.

The chain carries TRBV5-8 and TRBJ1-2, with D unresolved. V gave up 2 bases and J gave up 3 bases, with 11 bases separating them. Germline V gene data show CDR1 as SGHTS and CDR2 as YDEGEE. This CDR3 region has 14 residues. CDR3 nucleotides: TGTGCCAGCAGCTTAGACTTACAAGACTATGGCTACACCTTC. As protein: CASSLDLQDYGYTF.

The rearrangement joins TRBV15 to TRBJ1-1; maybe TRBD1 (6 bases). Germline-derived CDR1 and CDR2 are LNHNV and YYDKDF (reference sequence). Trimming shortened V by 1 base and J by 0 bases, and 12 bases separated the two germline ends. This CDR3 region has 16 residues. The CDR3 reads CATSRGGGPVNTEAFF. The CDR3 DNA reads TGTGCCACCAGCAGAGGGGGGGGCCCTGTGAACACTGAAGCTTTCTTT.

The chain is built from TRBV5-1 and TRBJ1-5; 8 bases match TRBD1. Per germline, CDR1 SGHRS and CDR2 YFSETQ. CDR3 length: 15 residues. J was trimmed by 1 base and V by 4 bases; bases with no gene match: 4. The CDR3 sequence: CASSPDRGSNQPQHF. The CDR3 DNA follows: TGCGCCAGCAGCCCTGACAGGGGAAGCAATCAGCCCCAGCATTTT.

This chain connects TRBV7-7 to TRBJ2-7, with 7 bases that match TRBD1. The germline CDR1 and CDR2 sequences are SSHAT and FNYEAQ (reference sequence). V lost 5 bases to trimming and J lost 7 bases; unmatched junction nucleotides: 11. The CDR3 loop spans 14 amino acids. CDR3 residues: CASSLRQGTGEQYF. The CDR3 nucleotides are TGTGCCAGCAGCCTAAGACAGGGAACGGGGGAGCAGTACTTC.

This chain connects TRBV12-5 to TRBJ2-7; D ambiguous. Germline V gives CDR1 LGHNT, CDR2 FRNRAP. The CDR3 is made up of 16 amino acids. Trimming took off 7 bases at V and 3 bases at J, with 22 bases between the two ends. CDR3 DNA sequence: TGTGCTAGTGCCTTGATCCTCACGGGTTCTAACTACGAGCAGTACTTC. It encodes CASALILTGSNYEQYF.

The CDR3 loop reads CASSLAGTSGSSEQFF. The CDR3 nucleotides read TGTGCCAGTAGTCTCGCCGGGACTAGCGGGAGTAGTGAGCAGTTCTTC. The chain combines TRBV19 with TRBJ2-1; the match to TRBD2 covers 14 bases. Germline CDR1 is LNHDA and CDR2 is SQIVND (reference sequence). The CDR3 loop spans 16 amino acids. V dropped 5 bases and J dropped 9; count of bases not matched to a gene: 9.

The chain employs TRBV11-3 and TRBJ2-1; weak D call: TRBD1 (5 bases). Germline CDR1 is SGHNT and CDR2 is YENEEA. The CDR3 has 14 amino acids. V was trimmed by 5 bases and J by 3 bases, leaving 11 bases between them. The CDR3 protein is CASSRPGLYNEQFF. In nucleotides, the CDR3 is TGTGCCAGCAGCCGTCCAGGGCTCTACAATGAGCAGTTCTTC.

The J gene is TRBJ1-2, the V gene TRBV19; D gene uncertain. Germline assignment: CDR1 LNHDA and CDR2 SQIVND (reference sequence). The CDR3 loop spans 13 amino acids. The V gene lost 7 bases and the J gene lost 0 bases, with 9 bases spanning the gap. The CDR3 DNA is TGTGCCAGTAAGAGGCAACCTAACTATGGCTACACCTTC. Translation: CASKRQPNYGYTF.

V is TRBV28 and J is TRBJ2-5; TRBD2 aligns across 7 bases. Trimming removed 7 bases from V and 5 bases from J; junction bases left unmatched: 7. Germline V gene sequence: CDR1 MDHEN, CDR2 SYDVKM. This CDR3 is built from 13 residues. The CDR3 is CASIQGSGETQYF. CDR3 DNA: TGTGCCAGCATCCAGGGTAGCGGGGAGACCCAGTACTTC. The variable domain in full, completed from reference TRBV28 and TRBJ2-5, reads DVKVTQSSRYLVKRTGEKVFLECVQDMDHENMFWYRQDPGLGLRLIYFSYDVKMKEKGDIPEGYSVSREKKERFSLILESASTNQTSMYLCASIQGSGETQYFGPGTRLLVL.

This rearrangement joins TRBV18 to TRBJ1-2; D perhaps matches TRBD1 (6 bases). The germline CDR1 and CDR2 sequences are KGHSH and LQKENI. CDR3 length: 13 residues. V was cut by 1 base and J by 6 bases, with 9 bases left in between. The CDR3 region is CASSPRAGDGYTF. CDR3 bases: TGTGCCAGCTCACCACGGGCAGGGGATGGCTACACCTTC.

The chain is built from TRBV2 and TRBJ1-4, with 7 bases that match TRBD1. Germline V gene data show CDR1 as SNHLY and CDR2 as FYNNEI. The CDR3 is made up of 14 amino acids. Trimming cost V 7 bases and J 8 bases; bases outside gene matches: 10. Here the CDR3 reads CASKGETGQEKLFF. As DNA, the CDR3 is TGTGCCAGCAAGGGGGAGACAGGGCAAGAAAAACTGTTTTTT.